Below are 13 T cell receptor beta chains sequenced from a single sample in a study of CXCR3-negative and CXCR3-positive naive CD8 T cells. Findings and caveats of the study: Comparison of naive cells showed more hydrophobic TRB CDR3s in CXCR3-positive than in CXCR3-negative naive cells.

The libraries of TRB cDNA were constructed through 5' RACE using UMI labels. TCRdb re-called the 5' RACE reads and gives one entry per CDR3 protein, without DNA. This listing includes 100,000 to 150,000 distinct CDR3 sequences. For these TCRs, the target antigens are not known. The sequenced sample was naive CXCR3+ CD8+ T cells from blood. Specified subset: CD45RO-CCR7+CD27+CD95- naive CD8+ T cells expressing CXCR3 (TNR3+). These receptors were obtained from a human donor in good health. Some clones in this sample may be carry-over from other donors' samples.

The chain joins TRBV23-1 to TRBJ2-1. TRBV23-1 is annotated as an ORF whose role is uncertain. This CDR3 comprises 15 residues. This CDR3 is CASSLDRGSYNEQFF.

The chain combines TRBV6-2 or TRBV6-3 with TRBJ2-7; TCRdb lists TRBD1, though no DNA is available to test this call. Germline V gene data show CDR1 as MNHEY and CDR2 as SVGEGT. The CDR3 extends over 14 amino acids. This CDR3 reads CASSYGAGPYEQYF.

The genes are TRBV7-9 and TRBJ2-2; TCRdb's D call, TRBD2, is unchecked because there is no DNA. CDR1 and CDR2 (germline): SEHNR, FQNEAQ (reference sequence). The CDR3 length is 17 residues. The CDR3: CASSPPTSGGYTGELFF.

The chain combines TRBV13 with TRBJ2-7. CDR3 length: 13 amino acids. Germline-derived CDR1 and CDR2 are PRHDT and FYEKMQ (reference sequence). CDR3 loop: CASNFGSDYEQYF.

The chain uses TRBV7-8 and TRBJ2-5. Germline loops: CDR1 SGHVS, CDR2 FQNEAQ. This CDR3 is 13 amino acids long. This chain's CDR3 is CASSLPVQETQYF.

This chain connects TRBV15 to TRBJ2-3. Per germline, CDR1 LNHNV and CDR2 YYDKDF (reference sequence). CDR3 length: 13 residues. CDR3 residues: CATSRVQPDTQYF.

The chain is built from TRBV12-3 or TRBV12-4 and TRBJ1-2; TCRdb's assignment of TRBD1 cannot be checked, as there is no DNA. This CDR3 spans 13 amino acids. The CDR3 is CASSGLGLYGYTF.

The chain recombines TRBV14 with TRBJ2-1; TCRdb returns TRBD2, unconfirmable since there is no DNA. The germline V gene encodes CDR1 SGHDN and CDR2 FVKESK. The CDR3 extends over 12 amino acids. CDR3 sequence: CASSPAVHEQFF.

CDR3 region: CATSRDRESSYEQYF. V is TRBV15 and J is TRBJ2-7; no DNA is available, so the TRBD1 call from TCRdb remains unchecked. The germline V gene encodes CDR1 LNHNV and CDR2 YYDKDF (reference sequence). The CDR3 has 15 amino acids. The full variable domain, rest sourced from reference TRBV15 and TRBJ2-7, is DAMVIQNPRYQVTQFGKPVTLSCSQTLNHNVMYWYQQKSSQAPKLLFHYYDKDFNNEADTPDNFQSRRPNTSFCFLDIRSPGLGDTAMYLCATSRDRESSYEQYFGPGTRLTVT.

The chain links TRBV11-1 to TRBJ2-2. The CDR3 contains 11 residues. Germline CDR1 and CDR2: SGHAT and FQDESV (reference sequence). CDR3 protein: CASTLAGELFF.

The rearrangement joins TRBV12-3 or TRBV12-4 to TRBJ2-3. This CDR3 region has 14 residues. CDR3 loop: CASSLSQSTDTQYF.

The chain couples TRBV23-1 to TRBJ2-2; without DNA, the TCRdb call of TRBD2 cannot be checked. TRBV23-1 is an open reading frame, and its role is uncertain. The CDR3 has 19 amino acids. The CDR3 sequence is CASSQTGLAGGDSTGELFF.

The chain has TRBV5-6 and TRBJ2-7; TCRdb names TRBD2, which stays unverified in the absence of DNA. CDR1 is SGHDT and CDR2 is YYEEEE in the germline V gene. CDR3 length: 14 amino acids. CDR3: CASSGSSVSYEQYF.